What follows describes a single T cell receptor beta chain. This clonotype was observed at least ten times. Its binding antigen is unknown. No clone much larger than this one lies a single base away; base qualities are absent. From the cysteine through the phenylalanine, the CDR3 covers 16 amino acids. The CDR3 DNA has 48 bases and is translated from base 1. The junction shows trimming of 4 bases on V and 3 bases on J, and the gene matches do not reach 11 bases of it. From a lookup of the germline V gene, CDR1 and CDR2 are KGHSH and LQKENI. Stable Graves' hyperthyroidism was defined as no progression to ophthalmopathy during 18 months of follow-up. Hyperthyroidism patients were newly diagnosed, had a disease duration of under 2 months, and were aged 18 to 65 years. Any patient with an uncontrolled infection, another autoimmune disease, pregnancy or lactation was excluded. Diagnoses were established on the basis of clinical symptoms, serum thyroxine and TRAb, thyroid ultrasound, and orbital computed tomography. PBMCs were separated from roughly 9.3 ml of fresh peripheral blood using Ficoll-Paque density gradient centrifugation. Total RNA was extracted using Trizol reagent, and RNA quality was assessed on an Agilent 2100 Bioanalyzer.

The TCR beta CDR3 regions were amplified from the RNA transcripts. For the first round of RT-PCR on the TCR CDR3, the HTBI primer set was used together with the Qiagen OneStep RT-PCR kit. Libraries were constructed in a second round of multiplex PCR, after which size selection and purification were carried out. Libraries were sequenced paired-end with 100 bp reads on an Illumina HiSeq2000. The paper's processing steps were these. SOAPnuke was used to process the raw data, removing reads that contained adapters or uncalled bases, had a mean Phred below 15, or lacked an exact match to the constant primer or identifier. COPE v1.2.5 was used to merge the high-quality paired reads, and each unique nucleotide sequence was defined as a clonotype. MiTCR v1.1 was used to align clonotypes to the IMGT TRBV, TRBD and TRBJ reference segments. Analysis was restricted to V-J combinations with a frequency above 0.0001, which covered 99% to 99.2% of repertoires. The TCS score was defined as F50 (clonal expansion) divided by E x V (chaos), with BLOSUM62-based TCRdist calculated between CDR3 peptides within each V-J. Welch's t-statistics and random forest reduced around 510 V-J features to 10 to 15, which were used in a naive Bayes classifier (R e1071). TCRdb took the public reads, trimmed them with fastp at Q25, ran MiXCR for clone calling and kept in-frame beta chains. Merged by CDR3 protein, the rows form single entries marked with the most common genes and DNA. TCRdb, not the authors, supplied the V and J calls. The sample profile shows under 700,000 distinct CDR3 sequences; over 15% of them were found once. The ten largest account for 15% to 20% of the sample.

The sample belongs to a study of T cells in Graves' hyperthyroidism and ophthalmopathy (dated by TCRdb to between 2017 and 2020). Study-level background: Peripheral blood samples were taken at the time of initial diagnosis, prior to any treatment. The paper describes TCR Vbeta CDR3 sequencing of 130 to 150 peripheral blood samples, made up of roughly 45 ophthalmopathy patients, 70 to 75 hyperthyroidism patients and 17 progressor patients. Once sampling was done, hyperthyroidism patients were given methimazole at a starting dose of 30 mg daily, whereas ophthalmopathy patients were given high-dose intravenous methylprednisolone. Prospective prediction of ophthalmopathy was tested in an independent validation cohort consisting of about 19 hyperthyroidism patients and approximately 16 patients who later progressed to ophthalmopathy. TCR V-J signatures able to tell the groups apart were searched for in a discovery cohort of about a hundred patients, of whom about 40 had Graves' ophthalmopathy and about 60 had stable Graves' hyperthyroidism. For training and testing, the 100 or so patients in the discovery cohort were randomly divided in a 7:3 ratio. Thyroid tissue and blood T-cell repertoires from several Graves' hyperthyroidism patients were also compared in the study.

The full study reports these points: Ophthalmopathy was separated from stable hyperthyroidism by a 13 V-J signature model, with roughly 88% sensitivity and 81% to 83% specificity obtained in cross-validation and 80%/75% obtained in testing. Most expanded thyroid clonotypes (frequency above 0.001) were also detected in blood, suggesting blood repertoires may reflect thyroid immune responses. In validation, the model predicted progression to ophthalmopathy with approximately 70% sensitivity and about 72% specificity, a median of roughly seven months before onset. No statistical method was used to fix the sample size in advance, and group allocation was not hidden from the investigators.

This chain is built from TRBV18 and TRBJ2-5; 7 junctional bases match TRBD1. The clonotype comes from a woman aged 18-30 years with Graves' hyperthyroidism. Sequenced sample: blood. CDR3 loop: CASSLYLGTAKETQYF. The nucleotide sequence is TGTGCCAGCTCACTTTACCTGGGGACAGCTAAAGAGACCCAGTACTTC.